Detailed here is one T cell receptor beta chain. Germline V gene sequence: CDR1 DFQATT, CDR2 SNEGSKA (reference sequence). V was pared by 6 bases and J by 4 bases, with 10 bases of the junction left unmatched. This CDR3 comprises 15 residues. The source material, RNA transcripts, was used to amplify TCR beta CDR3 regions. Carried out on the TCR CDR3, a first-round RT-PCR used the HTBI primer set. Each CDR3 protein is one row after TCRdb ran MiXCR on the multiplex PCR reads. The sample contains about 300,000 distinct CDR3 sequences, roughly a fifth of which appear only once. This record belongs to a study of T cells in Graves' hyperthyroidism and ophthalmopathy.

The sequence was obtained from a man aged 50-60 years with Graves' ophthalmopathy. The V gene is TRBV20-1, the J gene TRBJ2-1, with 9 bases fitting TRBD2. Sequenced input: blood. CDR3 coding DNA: TGCAGTGCGCACGACAATAGCGGGAGTTACAATGAGCAGTTCTTC. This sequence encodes CSAHDNSGSYNEQFF.